These 32 T cell receptor beta chains came from one sample sequenced in a study of prognosis after radiotherapy for stage I lung cancer. Starting from genomic DNA, TCR beta CDR3 was amplified through two-round multiplex PCR. It was primers specific to each TRBV and TRBJ gene that first-round PCR used. TCRdb recomputed calls from the multiplex PCR reads with MiXCR, one row per CDR3 protein. The table has about 11,000 distinct CDR3 sequences, roughly 51% seen once. Here the sequenced sample was PBMCs, taken before or after stereotactic body radiation therapy (not recorded which). These receptors came from a donor of 50 years or more with non-small cell lung cancer.

This clonotype was detected a few times. This chain links TRBV12-3 or TRBV12-4 with TRBJ2-7; possible D gene TRBD2, 6 bases. The CDR3 covers 14 residues. Deletions cut 5 bases from V and 4 bases from J, with 15 bases between. Written as DNA, the CDR3 is TGTGCCAGCAGTACGACCTGGGGGACTTACGAGCAGTACTTC. This translates into CASSTTWGTYEQYF.

In regard to this clonotype: A far larger clone lies a single base away; this is likely a read error. The chain combines TRBV6-2 or TRBV6-3 with TRBJ1-2; TRBD1 aligns across 7 bases. This CDR3 region has 15 residues. From germline, CDR1 is MNHEY and CDR2 SVGEGT. V lost 4 bases, J lost 4 bases, and 9 bases stayed unmatched. The CDR3: CASSCKTGTSYGYTF. In nucleotides, the CDR3 is TGTGCCAGCAGTTGCAAGACAGGGACCAGCTATGGCTACACCTTC.

V gene TRBV27 combines with J gene TRBJ2-1; perhaps TRBD2 as D (5 bases). Germline CDR1 and CDR2: MNHEY and SMNVEV (reference sequence). The V and J ends lost 3 bases and 12 bases respectively, with 15 bases between them. The CDR3 is 13 amino acids. As DNA, the CDR3 is TGTGCCAGCAGTTTGGGTCAGAGGGTGTGGCAGTTCTTC. Amino acids: CASSLGQRVWQFF.

The chain couples TRBV30 to TRBJ1-6; 9 nucleotides line up with TRBD1. V shed 3 bases and J 10 bases; nucleotides not matched to a gene: 7. Germline CDR1 is GTSNPN and CDR2 is SVGIG (reference sequence). This CDR3 is 14 amino acids long. CDR3 DNA: TGTGCCTGGAGGTCGGACAGGGGTAGATCACCCCTCCACTTT. This translates into CAWRSDRGRSPLHF.

This clonotype showed up just once. The V call is TRBV11-2, the J call TRBJ2-2, with 11 bases aligning to TRBD2. The CDR3 length is 16 residues. CDR1 and CDR2 (germline): SGHAT, FQNNGV. J was trimmed by 3 bases and V by 4 bases; bases with no gene match: 4. CDR3 bases: TGTGCCAGCAGCTACCAACTAGCGGGAGACACCGGGGAGCTGTTTTTT. The encoded protein is CASSYQLAGDTGELFF.

This clonotype was seen at least ten times. The V and J genes are TRBV20-1 and TRBJ2-1; 7 bases match TRBD2. Germline CDR1 and CDR2: DFQATT and SNEGSKA (reference sequence). After removal of 4 bases from V and 7 bases from J, the junction contained 4 bases not matched to a gene. The CDR3 is made up of 12 amino acids. The CDR3 coding sequence is TGCAGTGCTACAAATAGCGGGAATGAGCAGTTCTTC. It translates to CSATNSGNEQFF.

The chain couples TRBV6-1 to TRBJ2-7; D remains ambiguous. V dropped 7 bases and J dropped 3 bases, with 19 bases sitting between them. The CDR3 is 15 residues long. Looked up from germline, CDR1 is MNHNS and CDR2 is SASEGT. The CDR3 nucleotides read TGTGCCAGCAACTTGGAGAGCTGTAATGACTACGAGCAGTACTTC. It specifies CASNLESCNDYEQYF.

This clonotype was observed many times. The CDR3 sequence: CASSLYFGELFF. The CDR3 DNA is TGTGCCAGCAGCCTTTATTTCGGGGAGCTGTTTTTT. V usage is TRBV9 and J usage is TRBJ2-2; D not certain. This CDR3 is 12 amino acids long. Germline assignment: CDR1 SGDLS and CDR2 YYNGEE. The V end lost 4 bases, the J end lost 7 bases, and 8 bases lay between the germline ends. The variable domain in full, completed from reference TRBV9 and TRBJ2-2, reads DSGVTQTPKHLITATGQRVTLRCSPRSGDLSVYWYQQSLDQGLQFLIQYYNGEERAKGNILERFSAQQFPDLHSELNLSSLELGDSALYFCASSLYFGELFFGEGSRLTVL.

The CDR3 region is CASSQSTGSGELFF. CDR3 nucleotide sequence: TGCGCCAGCAGTCAATCGACAGGGTCCGGGGAGCTGTTTTTT. The chain joins TRBV5-1 to TRBJ2-2, with 7 bases that match TRBD1. V shed 5 bases, J shed 6 bases, and the junction held 7 bases outside the gene matches. Germline values: CDR1 SGHRS, CDR2 YFSETQ. The CDR3 has 14 residues.

This clonotype is termed medium-sized (0.01 to 0.1%). This chain uses TRBV11-1 with TRBJ1-1; D ambiguous. Trimming removed 5 bases from V and 2 bases from J, with 9 bases in between. Germline CDR1 and CDR2: SGHAT and FQDESV (reference sequence). The CDR3 covers 13 residues. CDR3 residues: CASSDDGNTEAFF. CDR3 sequence (DNA): TGTGCCAGCAGCGACGACGGAAACACTGAAGCTTTCTTT. Full variable domain (rest looked up from reference TRBV11-1 and TRBJ1-1): EAEVAQSPRYKITEKSQAVAFWCDPISGHATLYWYRQILGQGPELLVQFQDESVVDDSQLPKDRFSAERLKGVDSTLKIQPAELGDSAMYLCASSDDGNTEAFFGQGTRLTVV.

This clonotype was seen just once. A junction end diverges from the germline sequence, so it may reflect a read error. The V and J genes are TRBV27 and TRBJ1-6; 8 bases fit TRBD1. The CDR3 has 15 residues. Per the germline V gene, CDR1 is MNHEY and CDR2 is SMNVEV (reference sequence). CDR3 residues: CAISPLDRAVSPLHF. The DNA for the CDR3 is TGTGCCATCAGTCCCCTGGACAGGGCTGTTTCACCCCTCCACTTT.

Ten or more counts support this clonotype. J is TRBJ2-5 and V is TRBV12-3 or TRBV12-4; D call uncertain. The CDR3 loop spans 13 amino acids. Trimming took off 4 bases at V and 5 bases at J, with 11 bases between the two ends. For the CDR3, the DNA is TGTGCCAGCAGTTGGTTTTGGACGGAGACCCAGTACTTC. It is translated as CASSWFWTETQYF.

This clonotype came up many times. The J gene is TRBJ2-2, the V gene TRBV5-4; possible D gene TRBD2, 7 bases. This CDR3 has 16 residues. V was pared by 2 bases and J by 0 bases, with 11 bases between. CDR1 and CDR2 (germline): SGHNT, YYREEE (reference sequence). CDR3 nucleotide sequence: TGTGCCAGCAGCTTCAGGGGAGGGGCGAACACCGGGGAGCTGTTTTTT. It codes for CASSFRGGANTGELFF.

The genes are TRBV6-1 and TRBJ2-6; D tentatively reads TRBD1 or TRBD2 (5 bases each). The CDR3 sequence is 17 residues long. Trimming removed 7 bases from V and 0 bases from J, with 16 bases in between. Germline loops: CDR1 MNHNS, CDR2 SASEGT. CDR3 coding DNA: TGTGCCAGCAATTCCGGGACGGCAAGCTCTGGGGCCAACGTCCTGACTTTC. Translated: CASNSGTASSGANVLTF.

The V and J genes are TRBV11-2 and TRBJ2-7; 9 bases align to TRBD1. The ends lost 8 bases at V and 2 bases at J; junction bases unmatched: 7. This CDR3 has 14 amino acids. Germline-derived CDR1 and CDR2 are SGHAT and FQNNGV. Written as DNA, the CDR3 is TGTGCCAGCGTAGGGGACAGGGCTGCCTACGAGCAGTACTTC. Amino acids: CASVGDRAAYEQYF.

Worth noting for this clonotype: This likely stems from a read error, as it lies one base from a far larger clone. The chain couples TRBV6-5 to TRBJ2-1; D gene ambiguous. Per germline, CDR1 MNHEY and CDR2 SVGAGI. This CDR3 is 12 amino acids long. V lost 10 bases to trimming and J lost 6 bases, with 13 bases between them. CDR3 coding DNA: TGTGCCATCCTGGCTATCGGCAATGAGCAGTTCTTC. Translating gives CAILAIGNEQFF.

The chain combines TRBV7-9 with TRBJ2-4, with 8 nucleotides matching TRBD1. Germline V CDR1 and CDR2: SEHNR, FQNEAQ (reference sequence). CDR3 length: 15 amino acids. The J segment lost 0 bases and the V segment lost 5 bases, leaving 3 bases of the junction unmatched. CDR3 nucleotides: TGTGCCAGCAGCAGCAGGGGGCTAGCCAAAAACATTCAGTACTTC. Its translation is CASSSRGLAKNIQYF.

By share, this clonotype counts as medium-sized (0.01 to 0.1%). The chain carries TRBV14 and TRBJ2-2, with TRBD1 as a possible D gene (6 bases). CDR3 length equals 16 residues. The V gene's germline CDR1 is SGHDN and CDR2 FVKESK. V was shortened by 0 bases and J by 4 bases, with 12 bases between the two germline ends. The CDR3 spells CASSQDLGAGTGELFF. The CDR3 DNA reads TGTGCCAGCAGCCAAGATCTGGGGGCCGGCACCGGGGAGCTGTTTTTT.

The chain employs TRBV6-2 or TRBV6-3 and TRBJ2-1; no clear D. The CDR3 runs 15 residues. Trimming cost V 7 bases and J 2 bases, with 15 bases left between them. The germline CDR1 and CDR2 sequences are MNHEY and SVGEGT. CDR3: CASTAPPPTYNEQFF. The CDR3 region has the DNA TGTGCCAGCACGGCACCTCCTCCCACCTACAATGAGCAGTTCTTC.

This rearrangement joins TRBV27 to TRBJ2-7; tentative D call: TRBD1 (6 bases). CDR1 is MNHEY and CDR2 is SMNVEV in the germline V gene (reference sequence). This CDR3 region has 15 residues. The germline V and J ends were trimmed by 5 bases and 2 bases, with 16 bases remaining between them. This CDR3 reads CASSAPQGRPYEQYF. The DNA of the CDR3 is TGTGCCAGCAGTGCCCCACAGGGAAGGCCCTACGAGCAGTACTTC.

In this sample, this clonotype turned up once. The chain joins TRBV19 to TRBJ2-1; no definite D call. Germline CDR1 reads LNHDA; CDR2 reads SQIVND (reference sequence). The CDR3 sequence is 15 residues long. With 6 bases removed from V and 8 bases from J, the gap between germline ends came to 20 bases. The CDR3 bases are TGTGCCAGTAGCACCCCAAGCGCATGGAAGCATGAGCAGTTCTTC. Encoded protein: CASSTPSAWKHEQFF.

As concerns this clonotype: The junction differs from germline at one of its ends, possibly a read error. The chain couples TRBV12-3 or TRBV12-4 to TRBJ2-1, with 12 nucleotides matching TRBD2. The CDR3 runs to 19 residues. The CDR3 sequence: CAGSLRRTSGDSTYNEQFF. Here the CDR3 DNA reads TGTGCCGGCAGTTTACGCAGGACTAGCGGGGATAGTACCTACAATGAGCAGTTCTTC.

This clonotype is labeled medium-sized. CDR3 bases: TGCGCCAGCAGCTTGGGAACTAGCGGGAGACCATACGAGCAGTACTTC. Amino acids: CASSLGTSGRPYEQYF. This chain links TRBV5-1 with TRBJ2-7, with 11 bases lining up with TRBD2. CDR1 and CDR2 from the germline V gene are SGHRS and YFSETQ. Trimming removed 0 bases from V and 4 bases from J; junction bases left unmatched: 6. CDR3 length: 16 amino acids. Looking up the rest from reference TRBV5-1 and TRBJ2-7 gives the full variable domain: KAGVTQTPRYLIKTRGQQVTLSCSPISGHRSVSWYQQTPGQGLQFLFEYFSETQRNKGNFPGRFSGRQFSNSRSEMNVSTLELGDSALYLCASSLGTSGRPYEQYFGPGTRLTVT.

The CDR3 nucleotides are TGTGCCAGACGGACAGACGTCTCCTACGAGCAGTACTTC. Its protein is CARRTDVSYEQYF. This chain connects TRBV2 to TRBJ2-7, with a possible D match to TRBD1 (6 bases). Trimming took 9 bases from V and 0 from J, leaving 12 bases between them. There are 13 residues in the CDR3. Per germline, CDR1 SNHLY and CDR2 FYNNEI.

This rearrangement joins TRBV12-3 or TRBV12-4 to TRBJ1-6; 9 bases align to TRBD1. V shed 6 bases, J shed 9 bases, and the junction held 6 bases outside the gene matches. The CDR3 has 14 residues. The CDR3 sequence: CASSLQGALSPLHF. CDR3 nucleotide sequence: TGTGCCAGCAGCTTACAGGGGGCTCTTTCACCCCTCCACTTT.

The rearrangement joins TRBV5-1 to TRBJ1-2; no reliable D call. The CDR3 length is 13 residues. With 1 base removed from V and 3 bases from J, the gap between germline ends came to 7 bases. The germline CDR1 and CDR2 sequences are SGHRS and YFSETQ. This CDR3 reads CASSLTLDYGYTF. For the CDR3, the DNA is TGCGCCAGCAGCTTGACCCTCGACTATGGCTACACCTTC.

This clonotype was picked up many times. This chain links TRBV5-1 with TRBJ2-5, with D unclear. Germline V gives CDR1 SGHRS, CDR2 YFSETQ. V was pared by 0 bases and J by 0 bases, with 3 bases between. This CDR3 region has 13 residues. CDR3 loop: CASSLAYQETQYF. The CDR3 bases are TGCGCCAGCAGCTTGGCCTACCAAGAGACCCAGTACTTC.

The rearrangement links TRBV11-2 to TRBJ1-1; D call uncertain. V lost 0 bases, J lost 3 bases, and 5 bases lay in between. Germline CDR1 is SGHAT and CDR2 is FQNNGV. This CDR3 comprises 13 residues. The chain's CDR3 is CASSLDIDTEAFF. CDR3 DNA sequence: TGTGCCAGCAGCTTAGATATCGACACTGAAGCTTTCTTT.

On this clonotype itself: A much more abundant neighbour one base away suggests this may be a read error. This chain uses TRBV28 with TRBJ2-5, with a weak D call TRBD1 (6 bases). Germline CDR1 MDHEN, CDR2 SYDVKM. Trimming pared 10 bases from V and 4 bases from J, leaving 16 bases between. The CDR3 runs 13 residues. DNA of the CDR3: TGTGCCACTATACCTAGGGGGTCAGAGACCCAGTACTTC. Residues: CATIPRGSETQYF.

The chain recombines TRBV7-8 with TRBJ2-7, with D tentatively TRBD2 (6 bases). The CDR3 is made up of 14 amino acids. Per the germline V gene, CDR1 is SGHVS and CDR2 is FQNEAQ. The ends were cut back, 2 bases at V and 3 bases at J, with 11 bases in the middle. The CDR3 reads CASSLNSGLYEQYF. Here the CDR3 DNA reads TGTGCCAGCAGCTTAAATTCGGGACTCTACGAGCAGTACTTC.

The J gene is TRBJ1-2, the V gene TRBV5-1, with D possibly being TRBD1 (5 bases). The CDR3 is 14 amino acids. Trimming shortened V by 0 bases and J by 4 bases, and 10 bases separated the two germline ends. Germline V lookup: CDR1 SGHRS, CDR2 YFSETQ. The CDR3 protein is CASSLAGTGYGYTF. Written as DNA, the CDR3 is TGCGCCAGCAGCTTGGCCGGGACGGGCTATGGCTACACCTTC.

This chain connects TRBV18 to TRBJ2-7, with 10 bases lining up with TRBD2. Germline CDR1 KGHSH, CDR2 LQKENI. The length of the CDR3 is 16 residues. Trimming at V came to 3 bases and at J to 0 bases, leaving 5 bases not matched to a gene. As DNA, the CDR3 is TGTGCCAGCTCACCGGAAATAGCGGGAGGCTCCTACGAGCAGTACTTC. Its protein is CASSPEIAGGSYEQYF.